The 21 T cell receptor beta chains in this list originate from one sample, sequenced in a study of T-cell reconstitution after alpha-beta-depleted transplantation in children. Unique molecular identifiers were incorporated when the TCRbeta library was constructed. TCRdb reprocessed the PCR reads via MiXCR and lists one record per CDR3 protein. This table holds 200,000 or so distinct CDR3 sequences, roughly 7.1% found once. The sample was PBMCs, taken before TCRalphabeta/CD19-depleted stem cell transplant. Receptors were obtained from a boy aged 2 to 9 with acute lymphoblastic leukemia, due to receive a stem cell transplant.

The chain carries TRBV5-1 and TRBJ2-3, with TRBD2 matching 14 bases. The V segment lost 4 bases and the J segment 0 bases; nucleotides outside the gene matches: 13. CDR1 is SGHRS, CDR2 YFSETQ, per germline. This CDR3 comprises 20 residues. CDR3 bases: TGCGCCAGCAGCCGGACCTTGACTAGCGGGAGGGCCGCTAGCACAGATACGCAGTATTTT. Encoded protein: CASSRTLTSGRAASTDTQYF.

This clonotype was found many times. J is TRBJ2-7 and V is TRBV5-1; D gene uncertain. This CDR3 has 14 amino acids. With 5 bases removed from V and 1 base from J, the gap between germline ends came to 13 bases. Looked up from germline, CDR1 is SGHRS and CDR2 is YFSETQ. In DNA form, the CDR3 reads TGCGCCAGCAGAGGGAACGTTGGGTCCTACGAGCAGTACTTC. This encodes CASRGNVGSYEQYF.

This clonotype was seen only a few times. This chain links TRBV7-2 with TRBJ2-1; TRBD1 is a possible D gene (6 bases). Germline V gene data show CDR1 as SGHTA and CDR2 as FQGNSA. V shed 1 base and J shed 0 bases, with 10 bases lying between them. The CDR3 contains 16 residues. The CDR3 spells CASSLEGDASYNEQFF. CDR3 DNA: TGTGCCAGCAGCTTAGAGGGGGACGCCTCCTACAATGAGCAGTTCTTC.

A few counts support this clonotype. V usage is TRBV5-1 and J usage is TRBJ2-7; 11 bases match TRBD2. The CDR3 length is 15 residues. Trimming cost V 1 base and J 6 bases; bases outside gene matches: 6. CDR1 and CDR2 from the germline V gene are SGHRS and YFSETQ. The CDR3: CASSLKLAGAGEQYF. The CDR3 DNA follows: TGCGCCAGCAGCTTGAAACTAGCGGGAGCGGGCGAGCAGTACTTC. The full variable domain, with the rest looked up from reference TRBV5-1 and TRBJ2-7, is KAGVTQTPRYLIKTRGQQVTLSCSPISGHRSVSWYQQTPGQGLQFLFEYFSETQRNKGNFPGRFSGRQFSNSRSEMNVSTLELGDSALYLCASSLKLAGAGEQYFGPGTRLTVT.

Only a few counts were recorded for this clonotype. The V and J genes are TRBV20-1 and TRBJ1-1; D remains ambiguous. With 6 bases removed from V and 6 bases from J, the gap between germline ends came to 11 bases. CDR1 and CDR2 from the germline V gene are DFQATT and SNEGSKA (reference sequence). CDR3 size: 11 residues. CDR3 in DNA: TGCAGTGCCCCGAAGTCCGCTGAAGCTTTCTTT. As protein: CSAPKSAEAFF.

This clonotype was recorded at least ten times. This rearrangement joins TRBV2 to TRBJ2-4, with TRBD2 matching over 10 bases. Germline V lookup: CDR1 SNHLY, CDR2 FYNNEI. This CDR3 comprises 14 residues. J gave up 8 bases and V 7 bases, and 8 bases lay outside the gene matches. CDR3 loop: CASTGTSDMYIQYF. The CDR3 bases are TGTGCCAGCACCGGGACTAGCGATATGTACATTCAGTACTTC.

In this sample, this clonotype turned up many times. V gene TRBV9 combines with J gene TRBJ1-6; D is possibly TRBD1 (5 bases). Germline assignment: CDR1 SGDLS and CDR2 YYNGEE. The CDR3 is made up of 15 amino acids. Trimming took 2 bases from V and 4 from J, leaving 10 bases between them. CDR3 loop: CASSVATEYNSPLHF. CDR3 sequence (DNA): TGTGCCAGCAGCGTTGCGACAGAGTATAATTCACCCCTCCACTTT.

The sample holds many counts of this clonotype. The rearrangement links TRBV9 to TRBJ2-1; maybe TRBD2 (6 bases). The CDR3 contains 11 residues. V dropped 4 bases and J dropped 10 bases, with 9 bases sitting between them. Germline CDR1 SGDLS, CDR2 YYNGEE. The CDR3 spells CASSPGVEQFF. The CDR3 bases are TGTGCCAGCAGCCCGGGGGTCGAGCAGTTCTTC.

This clonotype was seen more than once but under ten times. V and J are TRBV4-2 and TRBJ2-7; the match to TRBD2 covers 12 bases. Germline V gene lookup returns CDR1 LGHNA and CDR2 YNFKEQ. The ends lost 0 bases at V and 7 bases at J; junction bases unmatched: 10. The CDR3 runs to 17 residues. CDR3 protein: CASSQDPTSGRRAEQYF. The CDR3 DNA reads as TGTGCCAGCAGCCAAGATCCCACTAGCGGGAGGCGTGCGGAGCAGTACTTC.

This clonotype was seen more than once but under ten times. This rearrangement joins TRBV10-3 to TRBJ1-1; 10 bases match TRBD1. Trimming cost V 4 bases and J 1 base; bases outside gene matches: 15. The CDR3 length is 19 residues. The germline V gene has CDR1 ENHRY and CDR2 SYGVKD. CDR3 loop: CAISVRSDRGTYKNTEAFF. CDR3 sequence (DNA): TGTGCCATCAGTGTTAGATCGGACAGGGGGACTTATAAGAACACTGAAGCTTTCTTT.

Ten or more counts support this clonotype. V usage is TRBV4-2 and J usage is TRBJ2-1, with 10 bases aligning to TRBD1. Unmatched junction bases numbered 3, after V lost 0 bases and J lost 4 bases. Germline values: CDR1 LGHNA, CDR2 YNFKEQ. CDR3 length: 16 amino acids. CDR3 amino acids: CASSQEGGQGYNEQFF. DNA for the CDR3: TGTGCCAGCAGCCAAGAGGGGGGACAGGGGTACAATGAGCAGTTCTTC.

The rearrangement joins TRBV6-5 to TRBJ2-5, with D unresolved. The germline CDR1 and CDR2 sequences are MNHEY and SVGAGI. The CDR3 length is 11 residues. V was trimmed by 6 bases and J by 5 bases, leaving 7 bases between them. The CDR3 region is CASRHGETQYF. DNA of the CDR3: TGTGCCAGCAGACACGGGGAGACCCAGTACTTC.

Ten or more counts support this clonotype. This sequence joins TRBV4-3 and TRBJ1-1, with 7 bases aligning to TRBD1. The CDR3 is 14 residues long. Germline CDR1 and CDR2: LGHNA and YSLEER. Trimming removed 0 bases from V and 3 bases from J; junction bases left unmatched: 1. The CDR3, as DNA: TGCGCCAGCAGCCAAGACAGGGGGTACACTGAAGCTTTCTTT. This codes for CASSQDRGYTEAFF.

This clonotype was recorded many times. The chain links TRBV29-1 to TRBJ1-1; 7 positions match TRBD1. Per the germline V gene, CDR1 is SQVTM and CDR2 is ANQGSEA. The CDR3 is made up of 16 amino acids. J gave up 2 bases and V 1 base, and 10 bases lay outside the gene matches. The CDR3 DNA is TGCAGCGTTGAAGGAGCCCGAAGGGGGCTTAACACTGAAGCTTTCTTT. Translation: CSVEGARRGLNTEAFF.

This clonotype has a count of ten or more. The chain uses TRBV7-2 and TRBJ2-7; D gene uncertain. V was cut by 4 bases and J by 6 bases, with 22 bases left in between. Germline lookup yields CDR1 SGHTA and CDR2 FQGNSA. CDR3 length equals 16 residues. The CDR3: CASSSDQLLDGSEQYF. CDR3 nucleotides: TGTGCCAGCAGCTCGGACCAACTCCTCGATGGGTCCGAGCAGTACTTC.

The sample holds many counts of this clonotype. The V and J genes are TRBV12-3 or TRBV12-4 and TRBJ2-6, with D unclear. The CDR3 is 13 amino acids. V lost 7 bases to trimming and J lost 0 bases, with 4 bases between them. CDR3 sequence (DNA): TGTGCCAGCACCGTCTCTGGGGCCAACGTCCTGACTTTC. Protein: CASTVSGANVLTF.

This clonotype was counted many times. The chain links TRBV5-1 to TRBJ2-7, with TRBD2 matching over 10 bases. V shed 4 bases, J shed 3 bases, and the junction held 7 bases outside the gene matches. Germline CDR1 reads SGHRS; CDR2 reads YFSETQ. CDR3 length: 15 amino acids. CDR3 sequence reads: CASSPSGSNFYEQYF. DNA for the CDR3: TGCGCCAGCAGCCCTAGCGGGAGCAATTTCTACGAGCAGTACTTC.

This clonotype has ten or more counts. The CDR3 protein is CSVEGQHYEQYF. The CDR3 nucleotides are TGCAGCGTTGAGGGACAGCACTACGAGCAGTACTTC. This sequence joins TRBV29-1 and TRBJ2-7; 7 nucleotides line up with TRBD1. The CDR3 runs to 12 residues. V trimming: 3 bases; J trimming: 3 bases; junction bases outside the gene matches: 2. CDR1 and CDR2 from the germline V gene are SQVTM and ANQGSEA.

This clonotype was detected only a few times. The chain combines TRBV15 with TRBJ2-2; D is undetermined. Trimming took off 0 bases at V and 4 bases at J, with 9 bases between the two ends. Germline values: CDR1 LNHNV, CDR2 YYDKDF (reference sequence). This CDR3 comprises 15 residues. The CDR3 loop reads CATSREWGGTGELFF. The DNA for the CDR3 is TGTGCCACCAGCAGAGAATGGGGTGGCACCGGGGAGCTGTTTTTT.

This clonotype occurred a few times. The CDR3 protein is CSAREEGAYEQYF. The CDR3 bases are TGCAGTGCTAGAGAGGAGGGGGCCTACGAGCAGTACTTC. V is TRBV20-1 and J is TRBJ2-7, with D perhaps given as TRBD1 or TRBD2 (6 bases each). The germline V and J ends were trimmed by 0 bases and 2 bases, with 8 bases remaining between them. CDR1 is DFQATT, CDR2 SNEGSKA, per germline (reference sequence). The CDR3 runs 13 residues.

The table lists this clonotype with many counts. The chain joins TRBV4-2 to TRBJ2-3; D not certain. The germline gives CDR1 LGHNA, CDR2 YNFKEQ. V was trimmed by 7 bases and J by 4 bases, leaving 9 bases between them. CDR3 length: 12 residues. CDR3 sequence: CASTNRADTQYF. CDR3 nucleotide sequence: TGTGCCAGCACCAACCGAGCAGATACGCAGTATTTT.